Listed here are 4 T cell receptor beta chains from one sample, sequenced in a study of early T cells in non-severe SARS-CoV-2 infection. In TCRdb, the 5' RACE reads were re-called with MiXCR into one record per CDR3 protein. The table shows some 45,000 distinct CDR3 sequences, with roughly 4.2% occurring only once. Sequenced material: whole blood. These TCRs come from an adult who was a healthcare worker with PCR-confirmed SARS-CoV-2 infection or an uninfected control (not recorded which).

In its sample, this clonotype was seen many times. The V and J genes are TRBV7-2 and TRBJ2-1; a possible D gene is TRBD1 (6 bases). V lost 3 bases to trimming and J lost 7 bases, with 25 bases between them. The CDR3 extends over 18 amino acids. Per germline, CDR1 SGHTA and CDR2 FQGNSA. In DNA form, the CDR3 reads TGTGCCAGCAGCTTTAGGGACACCCTGCCTAGCCGGGGAAATGAGCAGTTCTTC. It codes for CASSFRDTLPSRGNEQFF.

Ten or more counts support this clonotype. The chain uses TRBV30 and TRBJ1-6; no definite D call. This CDR3 spans 11 amino acids. The ends were cut back, 2 bases at V and 10 bases at J, with 6 bases in the middle. Per germline, CDR1 GTSNPN and CDR2 SVGIG (reference sequence). CDR3 loop: CAWSIESPLHF. CDR3 in DNA: TGTGCCTGGAGTATAGAATCACCCCTCCACTTT. The full variable domain, completed using reference TRBV30 and TRBJ1-6, is SQTIHQWPATLVQPVGSPLSLECTVEGTSNPNLYWYRQAAGRGLQLLFYSVGIGQISSEVPQNLSASRPQDRQFILSSKKLLLSDSGFYLCAWSIESPLHFGNGTRLTVT.

This clonotype was observed at least ten times. This chain links TRBV3-1 with TRBJ2-7; TRBD1 is a possible D gene (5 bases). The CDR3 runs 13 residues. Trimming took off 2 bases at V and 1 base at J, with 6 bases between the two ends. CDR1 is LGHDT and CDR2 is YNNKEL in the germline V gene (reference sequence). CDR3 DNA: TGTGCCAGCAGCCAAACAGGTTCCTACGAGCAGTACTTC. This codes for CASSQTGSYEQYF.

This clonotype has just a few counts. This CDR3 reads CASSLGLRLEETQYF. In DNA, the CDR3 is TGTGCCAGCAGCTTAGGCCTACGGCTGGAAGAGACCCAGTACTTC. The rearrangement joins TRBV7-9 to TRBJ2-5; no clear D gene. Trimming pared 1 base from V and 3 bases from J, leaving 12 bases between. This CDR3 region has 15 residues. Germline V gene data show CDR1 as SEHNR and CDR2 as FQNEAQ (reference sequence).